Listed below are T cell receptor beta chains from one sample, sequenced in a study of cytomegalovirus exposure and HLA in healthy donors. Assay: immunoSEQ multiplex PCR; the TCRdb copy retains only in-frame clones and omits some. This listing includes roughly 64,000 clones. Sequencing was done on a sample of PBMCs. These receptors were obtained from a woman aged 18-35 years in good health and CMV-seronegative. CDR3s include the opening cysteine and the closing phenylalanine or tryptophan. A D gene is named only where the DNA matches it firmly.

d_call	v_call	j_call	cdr3_aa	cdr3_nt
.	TRBV19	TRBJ2-5	CASRAAETQYF	TGTGCCAGTAGAGCGGCAGAGACCCAGTACTTC
.	TRBV18	TRBJ2-3	CASSPFPTSADTQYF	TGTGCCAGCTCACCTTTCCCCACGAGCGCAGATACGCAGTATTTT
.	TRBV29-1	TRBJ1-2	CSVEDPGGGYTF	TGCAGCGTTGAAGATCCCGGGGGTGGCTACACCTTC
.	TRBV10-3	TRBJ2-2	CAIRYPNTGELFF	TGTGCCATCAGGTATCCGAACACCGGGGAGCTGTTTTTT
.	TRBV6-1	TRBJ2-7	CASSEYGPGTYEQYF	TGTGCCAGCAGTGAATACGGTCCAGGGACCTACGAGCAGTACTTC
.	TRBV25-1	TRBJ2-1	CASSPGLDNEQFF	TGTGCCAGCAGTCCAGGATTGGACAATGAGCAGTTCTTC
TRBD1	TRBV30	TRBJ1-2	CAWSVYRGEGYTF	TGTGCCTGGAGTGTATACAGGGGGGAGGGCTACACCTTC
TRBD1	TRBV2	TRBJ1-5	CASSPSGGGNQPQHF	TGTGCCAGCAGTCCTTCAGGGGGAGGCAATCAGCCCCAGCATTTT
TRBD2	TRBV5-1	TRBJ2-7	CASSLRLAGGFYEQYF	TGCGCCAGCAGCTTGCGACTAGCGGGAGGGTTCTACGAGCAGTACTTC
TRBD1	TRBV11-2	TRBJ2-7	CASSFPTGSEQYF	TGTGCCAGCAGCTTTCCGACAGGGAGCGAGCAGTACTTC
TRBD2	TRBV6-1	TRBJ2-7	CASSVKAGSSYEQYF	TGTGCCAGCAGTGTTAAAGCGGGGAGCTCCTACGAGCAGTACTTC
.	TRBV5-4	TRBJ1-1	CASSSGGRTEAFF	TGTGCCAGCAGCTCGGGGGGGCGGACTGAAGCTTTCTTT
.	TRBV18	TRBJ1-5	CASSPGPNQPQHF	TGTGCCAGCTCACCAGGGCCCAATCAGCCCCAGCATTTT
.	TRBV5-6	TRBJ1-2	CASSFGSAGYTF	TGTGCCAGCAGCTTTGGGTCAGCGGGCTACACCTTC
TRBD1	TRBV7-6	TRBJ1-6	CASSSRDRMVSPLHF	TGTGCCAGCAGCTCCCGGGACAGGATGGTTTCACCCCTCCACTTT
.	TRBV5-4	TRBJ1-1	CASSSGLMNTEAFF	TGTGCCAGCAGCTCGGGACTCATGAACACTGAAGCTTTCTTT
.	TRBV7-9	TRBJ1-2	CASSLWLPQFQGLLYGYTF	TGTGCCAGCAGCTTATGGTTACCCCAATTTCAGGGACTTCTCTATGGCTACACCTTC